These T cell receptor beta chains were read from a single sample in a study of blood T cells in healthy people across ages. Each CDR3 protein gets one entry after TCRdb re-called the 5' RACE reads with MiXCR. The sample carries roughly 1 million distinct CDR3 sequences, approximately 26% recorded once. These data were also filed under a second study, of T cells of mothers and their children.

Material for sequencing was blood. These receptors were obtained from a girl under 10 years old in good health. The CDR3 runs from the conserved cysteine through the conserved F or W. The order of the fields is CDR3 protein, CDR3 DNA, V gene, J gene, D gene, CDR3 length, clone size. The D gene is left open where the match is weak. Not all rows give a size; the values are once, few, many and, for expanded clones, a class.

CASIPLRGPNEKLFF	TGTGCCAGCATCCCACTAAGGGGTCCTAATGAAAAACTGTTTTTT	TRBV28	TRBJ1-4	.	15	.
CASSLDTPGQGMVLF	TGTGCCAGCAGTTTAGATACTCCGGGACAGGGCATGGTTCTCTTC	TRBV12-3/TRBV12-4	TRBJ1-2	TRBD1	15	.
CASRIGRAETQYF	TGCGCCAGCAGAATCGGGAGAGCAGAGACCCAGTACTTC	TRBV5-1	TRBJ2-5	.	13	.
CASSPGSTSNQPQHF	TGTGCCAGCTCACCAGGCAGTACTAGCAATCAGCCCCAGCATTTT	TRBV18	TRBJ1-5	.	15	.
CASSLVTENTDTQYF	TGTGCCAGCAGCTTAGTAACGGAGAACACAGATACGCAGTATTTT	TRBV7-9	TRBJ2-3	.	15	.
CASSFDGNKQFF	TGTGCCAGCAGCTTCGACGGAAATAAGCAGTTCTTC	TRBV7-9	TRBJ2-1	.	12	.
CASSLGGPMGPETQYF	TGTGCCAGCAGTTTAGGTGGTCCGATGGGGCCCGAGACCCAGTACTTC	TRBV27	TRBJ2-5	.	16	many
CASNNFRRGSYGYTF	TGTGCCAGCAATAATTTTCGGCGGGGTAGCTATGGCTACACCTTC	TRBV6-6	TRBJ1-2	.	15	.
CASSYSYPSDYEQYF	TGTGCCAGCAGTTACTCCTATCCGAGCGACTACGAGCAGTACTTC	TRBV6-2/TRBV6-3	TRBJ2-7	.	15	.
CASSYFTGGMRETQYF	TGTGCCAGCAGCTATTTCACGGGGGGAATGCGGGAGACCCAGTACTTC	TRBV7-2	TRBJ2-5	TRBD2	16	.
CASSPHGQVTDEQFF	TGTGCCAGCAGCCCCCATGGACAGGTCACGGATGAGCAGTTCTTC	TRBV28	TRBJ2-1	TRBD1	15	few
CASSGGDRGLDPNEQFF	TGTGCCAGCAGCGGGGGAGATAGGGGACTGGATCCCAATGAGCAGTTCTTC	TRBV9	TRBJ2-1	.	17	.
CSLLIRNSYNEQFF	TGCAGCCTTCTAATCCGAAACTCCTACAATGAGCAGTTCTTC	TRBV29-1	TRBJ2-1	.	14	.
CASSPRTSGTSSYEQYF	TGCGCCAGCAGCCCTCGGACTAGCGGGACCAGCTCCTACGAGCAGTACTTC	TRBV5-1	TRBJ2-7	TRBD2	17	.
CASSFPPQGKDTEAFF	TGTGCCAGCAGTTTCCCCCCACAGGGAAAGGACACTGAAGCTTTCTTT	TRBV28	TRBJ1-1	.	16	.
CASSPLGRETGELFF	TGTGCCAGCAGCCCCCTTGGGAGGGAAACCGGGGAGCTGTTTTTT	TRBV7-2	TRBJ2-2	TRBD2	15	few
CASSFPEAFF	TGTGCCAGCAGTTTTCCTGAAGCTTTCTTT	TRBV6-1	TRBJ1-1	.	10	few
CASSPTGGNFNEQFF	TGTGCCAGCAGCCCGACAGGGGGCAATTTCAATGAGCAGTTCTTC	TRBV7-3	TRBJ2-1	TRBD1	15	.
CASSPDRGSGSYNSPLHF	TGTGCCAGCAGTCCGGACAGGGGGTCGGGGTCCTATAATTCACCCCTCCACTTT	TRBV12-3/TRBV12-4	TRBJ1-6	TRBD1	18	few
CASSKMEGAGGKNIQYF	TGCGCCAGCAGCAAAATGGAGGGGGCCGGAGGCAAAAACATTCAGTACTTC	TRBV5-1	TRBJ2-4	.	17	few
CASSLPSGKNIQYF	TGTGCCAGCAGCTTACCTAGCGGTAAAAACATTCAGTACTTC	TRBV11-1	TRBJ2-4	TRBD2	14	.
CSARELGTGDEKLFF	TGCAGTGCTAGAGAGTTGGGGACAGGGGATGAAAAACTGTTTTTT	TRBV20-1	TRBJ1-4	TRBD1	15	few
CSGSTSGRVGGTDTQYF	TGCAGCGGCTCAACTAGCGGGAGAGTAGGGGGCACAGATACGCAGTATTTT	TRBV29-1	TRBJ2-3	TRBD2	17	few
CASSGRIGETQYF	TGTGCCAGCAGTGGTCGGATAGGGGAGACCCAGTACTTC	TRBV2	TRBJ2-5	.	13	.
CASSPGASEQYF	TGTGCCAGCAGCCCAGGGGCTAGTGAGCAGTACTTC	TRBV7-9	TRBJ2-7	.	12	.
CASSLEGTKDEQFF	TGTGCCAGCAGCTTAGAGGGGACGAAGGATGAGCAGTTCTTC	TRBV11-3	TRBJ2-1	.	14	few
CASSLPRVGDEQFF	TGCGCCAGCAGCTTGCCCAGAGTAGGTGATGAGCAGTTCTTC	TRBV5-1	TRBJ2-1	.	14	.
CASSPIGKGVKSNYGYTF	TGTGCCAGCAGCCCAATCGGCAAGGGTGTGAAGTCTAACTATGGCTACACCTTC	TRBV11-2	TRBJ1-2	.	18	few
CASSLYGEFQETQYF	TGTGCCAGCAGTTTATACGGGGAGTTCCAAGAGACCCAGTACTTC	TRBV27	TRBJ2-5	.	15	.
CSAAVGDTQYF	TGCAGTGCTGCAGTAGGAGATACGCAGTATTTT	TRBV20-1	TRBJ2-3	.	11	.
CASRNIIGGYTF	TGTGCCAGCAGGAACATAATAGGTGGCTACACCTTC	TRBV6-1	TRBJ1-2	.	12	few
CASSFGTSGRAYEQYF	TGCGCCAGCAGCTTTGGGACTAGCGGGAGGGCCTACGAGCAGTACTTC	TRBV5-1	TRBJ2-7	TRBD2	16	few
CASSPWARRAQETQYF	TGTGCCAGCAGCCCCTGGGCCCGGAGGGCCCAAGAGACCCAGTACTTC	TRBV13	TRBJ2-5	.	16	.
CASSLMWESVAGELFF	TGTGCCAGCAGCTTAATGTGGGAATCCGTCGCCGGGGAGCTGTTTTTT	TRBV7-9	TRBJ2-2	.	16	few
CASSLRSASGFTDTQYF	TGTGCCAGCAGCTTACGAAGCGCTAGCGGGTTTACAGATACGCAGTATTTT	TRBV7-8	TRBJ2-3	TRBD2	17	few
CASSLSMRQGNQPQHF	TGTGCCAGCAGTTTATCGATGCGGCAGGGCAATCAGCCCCAGCATTTT	TRBV27	TRBJ1-5	.	16	.
CASSFGHRGGFYGYTF	TGTGCCAGCAGCTTCGGTCACAGGGGAGGGTTCTATGGCTACACCTTC	TRBV7-2	TRBJ1-2	TRBD1	16	.
CAISENSMREQYF	TGTGCCATCAGTGAGAACAGCATGAGAGAGCAGTACTTC	TRBV10-3	TRBJ2-5	.	13	.
CASSSDPIAYEQYF	TGTGCCAGCAGTTCGGATCCAATTGCCTACGAGCAGTACTTC	TRBV6-5	TRBJ2-7	.	14	few
CASGLGPLNPYEQYF	TGTGCTAGTGGTTTGGGCCCCCTTAACCCCTACGAGCAGTACTTC	TRBV12-5	TRBJ2-7	.	15	few